The rows below give T cell receptor beta chains drawn from one sample of a study of cytomegalovirus exposure and HLA in healthy donors. TCRdb's copy holds only in-frame clones and misses some; the assay was immunoSEQ multiplex PCR. The sample yields 120,000 to 150,000 clones, about 74% seen once. Source material: PBMCs. These receptors all stem from a woman between 50 and 59 years old in good health and CMV-seronegative. CDR3s include the opening cysteine and the closing phenylalanine or tryptophan. Each record gives: clone size, V gene, D gene, J gene, CDR3 DNA, CDR3 protein. A D gene is named only where the DNA matches it firmly. Clone sizes are given selectively: once, few, many, or a class where the clone is expanded.

abundance: .; v_gene: TRBV25-1; d_gene: TRBD2; j_gene: TRBJ2-7; CDR3nt: TGTGCCAGCAGTGGAGCGGGGCCCTACGAGCAGTACTTC; CDR3aa: CASSGAGPYEQYF
abundance: few; v_gene: TRBV28; d_gene: .; j_gene: TRBJ1-2; CDR3nt: TGTGCCAGCACCAAAGGGGGGGTAAATGGCTACACCTTC; CDR3aa: CASTKGGVNGYTF
abundance: .; v_gene: TRBV27; d_gene: TRBD1; j_gene: TRBJ2-7; CDR3nt: TGTGCCAGCAGTTTGGGGACAGGGGCCCTCTACGAGCAGTACTTC; CDR3aa: CASSLGTGALYEQYF
abundance: once; v_gene: TRBV2; d_gene: TRBD2; j_gene: TRBJ2-1; CDR3nt: TGTGCCAGCAGTGAGGGACTAGCGGGGGCCGACCAGTTCTTC; CDR3aa: CASSEGLAGADQFF
abundance: few; v_gene: TRBV29-1; d_gene: TRBD2; j_gene: TRBJ2-1; CDR3nt: TGCAGGATAGCGGGCGAAAACAATGAGCAGTTCTTC; CDR3aa: CRIAGENNEQFF
abundance: .; v_gene: TRBV29-1; d_gene: .; j_gene: TRBJ2-3; CDR3nt: TGCAGCGTTGCGGGAAGGGGCACAGATACGCAGTATTTT; CDR3aa: CSVAGRGTDTQYF
abundance: .; v_gene: TRBV6-4; d_gene: TRBD1; j_gene: TRBJ1-2; CDR3nt: TGTGCCAGCAGTGCCGAAATGACAGGGGGCCCCTTTGGCTACACCTTC; CDR3aa: CASSAEMTGGPFGYTF
abundance: .; v_gene: TRBV11-3; d_gene: .; j_gene: TRBJ2-5; CDR3nt: TGTGCCAGCAGCCGGAGAGGAGTTCAAGAGACCCAGTACTTC; CDR3aa: CASSRRGVQETQYF
abundance: .; v_gene: TRBV28; d_gene: .; j_gene: TRBJ1-4; CDR3nt: TGTGCCAGCAGTACGAGGGACATTGCAACTAATGAAAAACTGTTTTTT; CDR3aa: CASSTRDIATNEKLFF
abundance: .; v_gene: TRBV27; d_gene: .; j_gene: TRBJ1-2; CDR3nt: TGTGCCAGCAGTGCTGGGAGGGCCGGCTATGGCTACACCTTC; CDR3aa: CASSAGRAGYGYTF
abundance: .; v_gene: TRBV2; d_gene: TRBD1; j_gene: TRBJ1-2; CDR3nt: TGTGCCAGCAACCGTAGCCCGGGACAGGGTTCCTGTGGCTACACCTTC; CDR3aa: CASNRSPGQGSCGYTF
abundance: .; v_gene: TRBV15; d_gene: TRBD1; j_gene: TRBJ1-5; CDR3nt: TGTGCCACCAGCCCGGTCGACAGGGGAAGCAATCAGCCCCAGCATTTT; CDR3aa: CATSPVDRGSNQPQHF
abundance: .; v_gene: TRBV13; d_gene: .; j_gene: TRBJ2-7; CDR3nt: TGTGCCAGCAGCTTCATCGCGCCTTCCGAGCAGTACTTC; CDR3aa: CASSFIAPSEQYF
abundance: few; v_gene: TRBV7-8; d_gene: .; j_gene: TRBJ1-2; CDR3nt: TGTGCCAGCAGCTTAGTCAGGGCAGGGCTAAGACCACTCAGGAACTATGGCTACACCTTC; CDR3aa: CASSLVRAGLRPLRNYGYTF
abundance: .; v_gene: TRBV4-1; d_gene: TRBD1; j_gene: TRBJ2-7; CDR3nt: TGCGCCAGCAGCCAAGATGGTCTTGAGACAGGGCTTGTTAGCTCCTACGAGCAGTACTTC; CDR3aa: CASSQDGLETGLVSSYEQYF
abundance: .; v_gene: TRBV12-5; d_gene: TRBD2; j_gene: TRBJ2-1; CDR3nt: TGTGCTAGTGGTTCGTCTTACCTCCCGCTAACTAGCGGGGGGGCCCATGAGCAGTTCTTC; CDR3aa: CASGSSYLPLTSGGAHEQFF
abundance: .; v_gene: TRBV7-3; d_gene: TRBD1; j_gene: TRBJ2-6; CDR3nt: TGTGCCAGCAGCTCCGGACAGGTCCTCTCTGGGGCCAACGTCCTGACTTTC; CDR3aa: CASSSGQVLSGANVLTF
abundance: .; v_gene: TRBV4-3; d_gene: .; j_gene: TRBJ1-2; CDR3nt: TGCGCCAGCAGCCAAGCCAGGTTTATAAACTATGGCTACACCTTC; CDR3aa: CASSQARFINYGYTF
abundance: .; v_gene: TRBV30; d_gene: TRBD1; j_gene: TRBJ2-7; CDR3nt: TGTGCCTGGGCGTTTAAGGGGGCCCCCTACGAGCAGTACTTC; CDR3aa: CAWAFKGAPYEQYF
abundance: few; v_gene: TRBV19; d_gene: .; j_gene: TRBJ1-1; CDR3nt: TGTGCCAGTAGTCCTCGACACACCACTGAAGCTTTCTTT; CDR3aa: CASSPRHTTEAFF
abundance: .; v_gene: TRBV4-1; d_gene: .; j_gene: TRBJ1-5; CDR3nt: TGCGCCAGCAGCCCTCCAGGGCGCAATCAGCCCCAGCATTTT; CDR3aa: CASSPPGRNQPQHF
abundance: .; v_gene: TRBV5-5; d_gene: TRBD1; j_gene: TRBJ2-7; CDR3nt: TGTGCCAGCAGCTTGTTGTCAGGGGGATTACCTAGCTACGAGCAGTACTTC; CDR3aa: CASSLLSGGLPSYEQYF
abundance: .; v_gene: TRBV21-1; d_gene: .; j_gene: TRBJ2-7; CDR3nt: TGTGCCAGCAAAATACAGGGCGTTTGTTTCGCCTACGAGCAGTACTTC; CDR3aa: CASKIQGVCFAYEQYF
abundance: .; v_gene: TRBV7-2; d_gene: .; j_gene: TRBJ1-2; CDR3nt: TGTGCCAGCAGCTTACCCGGACAAGCCTATGGCTACACCTTC; CDR3aa: CASSLPGQAYGYTF
abundance: .; v_gene: TRBV29-1; d_gene: .; j_gene: TRBJ2-3; CDR3nt: TGCAGCGTTGAAGAACAGTTCACAGATACGCAGTATTTT; CDR3aa: CSVEEQFTDTQYF
abundance: once; v_gene: TRBV5-4; d_gene: TRBD1; j_gene: TRBJ1-2; CDR3nt: TGTGCCAGCAGCAGAGGACAGGGGAACTATGGCTACACCTTC; CDR3aa: CASSRGQGNYGYTF
abundance: once; v_gene: TRBV5-4; d_gene: TRBD2; j_gene: TRBJ2-7; CDR3nt: TGTGCCAGCAGCCCACGGGAGGGGAGATCCTACGAGCAGTACTTC; CDR3aa: CASSPREGRSYEQYF
abundance: .; v_gene: TRBV5-4; d_gene: .; j_gene: TRBJ1-4; CDR3nt: TGTGCCAGCAGCCTTCCGGGGGGGTCCGAAAAACTGTTTTTT; CDR3aa: CASSLPGGSEKLFF
abundance: .; v_gene: TRBV27; d_gene: TRBD1; j_gene: TRBJ1-5; CDR3nt: TGTGCCAGCAGTGGCGGGACAGGTGACTTGTGGCCCCAGCATTTT; CDR3aa: CASSGGTGDLWPQHF
abundance: .; v_gene: TRBV7-2; d_gene: .; j_gene: TRBJ2-2; CDR3nt: TGTGCCAGCAGTGAGGGGGGGGGCTCCACCGGGGAGCTGTTTTTT; CDR3aa: CASSEGGGSTGELFF
abundance: .; v_gene: TRBV6-5; d_gene: .; j_gene: TRBJ1-1; CDR3nt: TGTGCCAGCAAAACTCCACAGAAAGCTTTCTTT; CDR3aa: CASKTPQKAFF
abundance: .; v_gene: TRBV6-6; d_gene: TRBD1; j_gene: TRBJ2-1; CDR3nt: TGTGCCAGCAGGGGGAGGACAGGGGGTTTTAATGAGCAGTTCTTC; CDR3aa: CASRGRTGGFNEQFF
abundance: .; v_gene: TRBV7-9; d_gene: TRBD2; j_gene: TRBJ2-1; CDR3nt: TGTGCCAGCAGCTTAAGCGGGGGGGGTGGTGAGCAGTTCTTC; CDR3aa: CASSLSGGGGEQFF
abundance: .; v_gene: TRBV11-1; d_gene: TRBD1; j_gene: TRBJ2-7; CDR3nt: TGTGCCAGCAGCTTAGCGGTACAGGGGGCCTACGAGCAGTACTTC; CDR3aa: CASSLAVQGAYEQYF
abundance: .; v_gene: TRBV5-1; d_gene: .; j_gene: TRBJ1-2; CDR3nt: TGCGCCAGCCAGGGTGACTATGGCTACACCTTC; CDR3aa: CASQGDYGYTF
abundance: .; v_gene: TRBV7-9; d_gene: TRBD1; j_gene: TRBJ1-2; CDR3nt: TGTGCCAGCAGCTTAGATGGACAGGGAGGAGTTGTCTACACCTTC; CDR3aa: CASSLDGQGGVVYTF
abundance: .; v_gene: TRBV29-1; d_gene: TRBD1; j_gene: TRBJ2-5; CDR3nt: TGCAGCGTTGGGGACAGGGTTGATGTAGAGACCCAGTACTTC; CDR3aa: CSVGDRVDVETQYF
abundance: .; v_gene: TRBV30; d_gene: .; j_gene: TRBJ2-1; CDR3nt: TGTGCCTGGAGTAACAAAAGATCCTACAATGAGCAGTTCTTC; CDR3aa: CAWSNKRSYNEQFF
abundance: .; v_gene: TRBV7-2; d_gene: TRBD1; j_gene: TRBJ1-4; CDR3nt: TGTGCCAGCAGCTTAGCTCCGGGACAGCCTAATGAAAAACTGTTTTTT; CDR3aa: CASSLAPGQPNEKLFF
abundance: .; v_gene: TRBV4-3; d_gene: TRBD1; j_gene: TRBJ2-6; CDR3nt: TGCGCCAGCAGCCAACAGGGGGCGAGCTCTGGGGCCAACGTCCTGACTTTC; CDR3aa: CASSQQGASSGANVLTF
abundance: .; v_gene: TRBV13; d_gene: TRBD2; j_gene: TRBJ2-5; CDR3nt: TGTGCCAGCAGCTTAGAAAGGGGCGGACTAGCGGACCAAGAGACCCAGTACTTC; CDR3aa: CASSLERGGLADQETQYF
abundance: .; v_gene: TRBV5-1; d_gene: TRBD1; j_gene: TRBJ2-4; CDR3nt: TGCGCCAGCAGCCAAGGGGACAGGGGAAATGCCGCCAAAAACATTCAGTACTTC; CDR3aa: CASSQGDRGNAAKNIQYF
abundance: .; v_gene: TRBV6-5; d_gene: TRBD1; j_gene: TRBJ1-2; CDR3nt: TGTGCCAGCAGTTACTCGCTCGACGCTACAGGGGTTGGCTACACCTTC; CDR3aa: CASSYSLDATGVGYTF
abundance: .; v_gene: TRBV7-2; d_gene: TRBD1; j_gene: TRBJ2-1; CDR3nt: TGTGCCAGCAGCCCGGACAGGGGCCGAGATGAGCAGTTCTTC; CDR3aa: CASSPDRGRDEQFF
abundance: once; v_gene: TRBV27; d_gene: TRBD1; j_gene: TRBJ1-5; CDR3nt: TGTGCCAGCAGTCCCACGTTTAGGGACAGGGTCTTTAGCAATCAGCCCCAGCATTTT; CDR3aa: CASSPTFRDRVFSNQPQHF
abundance: once; v_gene: TRBV7-9; d_gene: .; j_gene: TRBJ2-7; CDR3nt: TGTGCCAGCAGCTTCTCTGGGGGGGGCCACGAGCAGTACTTC; CDR3aa: CASSFSGGGHEQYF
abundance: once; v_gene: TRBV5-6; d_gene: TRBD1; j_gene: TRBJ2-5; CDR3nt: TGTGCCAGCAGCGCAACCGGGACAGGGGAGACCCAGTACTTC; CDR3aa: CASSATGTGETQYF
abundance: .; v_gene: TRBV5-1; d_gene: TRBD1; j_gene: TRBJ2-1; CDR3nt: TGCGCCAGCAGCCCGGGACAGGCAATCGTGCAGTTCTTC; CDR3aa: CASSPGQAIVQFF
abundance: .; v_gene: TRBV5-1; d_gene: TRBD2; j_gene: TRBJ2-5; CDR3nt: TGCGCCAGCAGCTTGGGGGGGTCGCGGGGGGCCCGGGAGACCCAGTACTTC; CDR3aa: CASSLGGSRGARETQYF
abundance: .; v_gene: TRBV28; d_gene: .; j_gene: TRBJ2-7; CDR3nt: TGTGCCAGCAGCGCCCCCCGGAGGGGCGAGCAGTACTTC; CDR3aa: CASSAPRRGEQYF
abundance: .; v_gene: TRBV6-1; d_gene: TRBD2; j_gene: TRBJ2-7; CDR3nt: TGTGCCAGCCTTTTAGCGGGGGCAATCGAGCAGTACTTC; CDR3aa: CASLLAGAIEQYF
abundance: .; v_gene: TRBV28; d_gene: TRBD1; j_gene: TRBJ1-5; CDR3nt: TGTGCCAGCAGTGTTCCCCGGGACAGGGGTCACCTCGGGGCTAATCAGCCCCAGCATTTT; CDR3aa: CASSVPRDRGHLGANQPQHF
abundance: .; v_gene: TRBV6-4; d_gene: .; j_gene: TRBJ2-6; CDR3nt: TGTGCCAGCAGTGACTCCGGACAGTCTGGGGCCAACGTCCCGACTTTC; CDR3aa: CASSDSGQSGANVPTF
abundance: .; v_gene: TRBV6-1; d_gene: .; j_gene: TRBJ1-1; CDR3nt: TGTGCCAGCAAGTCAGGGCCCAACACTGAAGCTTTCTTT; CDR3aa: CASKSGPNTEAFF
abundance: few; v_gene: TRBV29-1; d_gene: .; j_gene: TRBJ2-3; CDR3nt: TGCAGCGTTCCCTGGCGGGGCTTGGGAGATACGCAGTATTTT; CDR3aa: CSVPWRGLGDTQYF
abundance: .; v_gene: TRBV6-5; d_gene: .; j_gene: TRBJ1-3; CDR3nt: TGTGCCAGCAGTTACTCCTCCCTAGGGGGTAAAAACACCATATATTTT; CDR3aa: CASSYSSLGGKNTIYF
abundance: .; v_gene: TRBV10-3; d_gene: TRBD1; j_gene: TRBJ1-1; CDR3nt: TGTGCCATCAGTGATTCCCGACAGGGCACTGAAGCTTTCTTT; CDR3aa: CAISDSRQGTEAFF
abundance: .; v_gene: TRBV2; d_gene: TRBD1; j_gene: TRBJ1-2; CDR3nt: TGTGCCAGCAGGTCATTACAGGGGGCGTCCAATGGCTACACCTTC; CDR3aa: CASRSLQGASNGYTF